This T cell receptor beta chain is from a study of blood T cell repertoires in COVID-19. There are 13 residues in the CDR3. The V gene lost 8 bases and the J gene lost 1 base, with 11 bases spanning the gap. CDR1 and CDR2 from the germline V gene are MNHEY and SVGAGI. As originally analysed: The authors estimated nucleated cell counts from reference gene primer amplification. Sequencing was performed with immunoSEQ multiplex PCR; in TCRdb, only in-frame clones are kept and a portion is missing. V, J and clone size were drawn from that table, and D and trimming were deduced from the DNA. The sample has roughly 290,000 clones; around 87% are singletons.

This clonotype was obtained from a woman between 50 and 59 years old who had recovered from COVID-19. The specimen was peripheral blood. This chain connects TRBV6-5 to TRBJ1-1; D is unresolved. The CDR3 sequence: CASFTEENTEAFF. CDR3 sequence (DNA): TGTGCCAGCTTTACGGAGGAGAACACTGAAGCTTTCTTT.